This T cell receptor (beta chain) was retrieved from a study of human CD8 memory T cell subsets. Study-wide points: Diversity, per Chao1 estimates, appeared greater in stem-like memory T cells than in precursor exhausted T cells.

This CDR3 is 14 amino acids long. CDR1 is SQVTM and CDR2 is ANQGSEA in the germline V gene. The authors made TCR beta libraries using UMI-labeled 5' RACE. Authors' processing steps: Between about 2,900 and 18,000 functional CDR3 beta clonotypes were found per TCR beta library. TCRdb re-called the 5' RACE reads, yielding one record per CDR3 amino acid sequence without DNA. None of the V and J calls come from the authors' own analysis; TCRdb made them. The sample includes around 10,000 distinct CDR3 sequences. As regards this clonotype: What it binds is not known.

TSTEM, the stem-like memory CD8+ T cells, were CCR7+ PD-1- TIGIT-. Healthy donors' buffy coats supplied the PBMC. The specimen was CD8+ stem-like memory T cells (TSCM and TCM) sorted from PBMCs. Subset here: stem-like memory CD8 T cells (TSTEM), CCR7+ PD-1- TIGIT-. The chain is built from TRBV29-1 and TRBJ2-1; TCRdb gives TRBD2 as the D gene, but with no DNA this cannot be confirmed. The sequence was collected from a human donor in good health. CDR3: CSVLSVADNNEQFF.